This TCR beta chain was captured in a study of PD-L1 blockade in urothelial cancer. Across the study: Blood-derived samples held a median roughly 150,000 T cells.

Time point indicated: peripheral blood 6 weeks after treatment start. The CDR3 contains 15 residues. CDR1 LGHNA and CDR2 YSLEER come from the germline V gene. Trimming took 1 base from V and 8 from J, leaving 15 bases between them. The protocol was immunoSEQ multiplex PCR, while the TCRdb copy is restricted to in-frame clones and leaves out a portion. The table includes around 110,000 clones, roughly 90% detected once. The TCR originated in a man aged 60 to 69 with urothelial cancer. V and J are TRBV4-3 and TRBJ2-1; D gene ambiguous. The material sequenced was PBMCs, taken around atezolizumab (anti-PD-L1) treatment. CDR3 in amino acids: CASSQAGGHADEQFF. DNA of the CDR3: TGCGCCAGCAGCCAAGCTGGCGGCCACGCCGATGAGCAGTTCTTC.